This entry lists 26 T cell receptor beta chains sequenced from one sample in a study of patients and donors after allogeneic stem cell transplantation. TCRdb analysed the RT-PCR reads with MiXCR anew, one entry per CDR3 protein. The table records tens of thousands of distinct CDR3 sequences, roughly 50% of them present only once. Source material: blood, either unsorted or a sorted T cell fraction (not recorded which). Receptor source: a human donor who was either an allogeneic HSCT recipient or a stem cell or donor lymphocyte infusion donor (not recorded which). It is not recorded whose cells these are; they may come from a transplant donor.

The chain couples TRBV25-1 to TRBJ1-5; D uncertain. This CDR3 is 14 amino acids long. V lost 3 bases and J lost 3, with 9 bases in between. CDR1 and CDR2 from the germline V gene are MGHDK and SYGVNS. CDR3 residues: CASSDGNLNQPQHF. Written as DNA, the CDR3 is TGTGCCAGCAGTGATGGGAATCTCAATCAGCCCCAGCATTTT.

This clonotype has a handful of counts. The chain has TRBV4-1 and TRBJ2-5; 15 bases line up with TRBD2. The CDR3 runs 16 residues. CDR1 MGHRA and CDR2 YSYEKL come from the germline V gene. After removal of 8 bases from V and 4 bases from J, the junction contained 8 bases not matched to a gene. The DNA for the CDR3 is TGCGCCAGCGACACCGGGACTAGCGGGAGGCGAGAGACCCAGTACTTC. Residues: CASDTGTSGRRETQYF.

Only a few counts were recorded for this clonotype. The V call is TRBV27, the J call TRBJ1-1, with 7 bases matching TRBD1. The CDR3 length is 14 residues. The germline V gene has CDR1 MNHEY and CDR2 SMNVEV (reference sequence). Trimming took 5 bases from V and 7 from J; bases not matched to a gene: 10. CDR3 amino acids: CASSPTGTAVEAFF. DNA for the CDR3: TGTGCCAGCAGTCCCACCGGGACAGCCGTTGAAGCTTTCTTT.

The J gene is TRBJ1-2, the V gene TRBV14; D uncertain. V was clipped by 0 bases and J by 8 bases, with 16 bases between them. Germline CDR1 reads SGHDN; CDR2 reads FVKESK. The CDR3 is 15 amino acids. The CDR3: CASSQDSTGPGGYTF. CDR3 DNA: TGTGCCAGCAGCCAAGATTCGACCGGGCCCGGAGGCTACACCTTC.

The J gene is TRBJ1-4, the V gene TRBV20-1, with D perhaps matching TRBD1 (5 bases). Germline V CDR1 and CDR2: DFQATT, SNEGSKA (reference sequence). This CDR3 has 16 residues. Trimming removed 3 bases from V and 2 bases from J, with 16 bases in between. CDR3 region: CSARSRVKATNEKLFF. DNA for the CDR3: TGCAGTGCTAGGAGCAGGGTCAAGGCGACTAATGAAAAACTGTTTTTT.

The chain uses TRBV29-1 and TRBJ2-4, with 7 nucleotides matching TRBD2. The J segment lost 16 bases and the V segment lost 5 bases, leaving 11 bases of the junction unmatched. The CDR3 has 11 amino acids. Germline V gene sequence: CDR1 SQVTM, CDR2 ANQGSEA. The DNA for the CDR3 is TGCAGCGTTTTAGCGGGCCCCCGCCACTACTTC. Amino acid sequence: CSVLAGPRHYF.

The CDR3 DNA reads TGTGCCAGCAGACCGGAGTCGGGACTAGCGGGACAAGAGACCCAGTACTTC. Translated, it gives CASRPESGLAGQETQYF. V gene TRBV7-2 combines with J gene TRBJ2-5, with 13 nucleotides matching TRBD2. In germline, CDR1 is SGHTA, CDR2 FQGNSA. The CDR3 covers 17 residues. Unmatched junction bases numbered 9, after V lost 6 bases and J lost 2 bases. Using reference TRBV7-2 and TRBJ2-5 for the parts outside the CDR3, the full variable domain is GAGVSQSPSNKVTEKGKDVELRCDPISGHTALYWYRQSLGQGLEFLIYFQGNSAPDKSGLPSDRFSAERTGGSVSTLTIQRTQQEDSAVYLCASRPESGLAGQETQYFGPGTRLLVL.

This sequence joins TRBV28 and TRBJ2-5, with TRBD1 matching 7 bases. Germline V CDR1 and CDR2: MDHEN, SYDVKM. The CDR3 is 13 amino acids. J was trimmed by 5 bases and V by 6 bases; bases with no gene match: 6. The CDR3 loop is CASSLDREETQYF. The CDR3 DNA is TGTGCCAGCAGCCTCGACAGGGAGGAGACCCAGTACTTC.

This clonotype was seen only once. CDR3 sequence: CASSPFQGSAATNEKLFF. DNA for the CDR3: TGTGCCAGCAGCCCCTTTCAGGGCTCAGCTGCAACTAATGAAAAACTGTTTTTT. This chain links TRBV11-2 with TRBJ1-4, with D possibly being TRBD1 (5 bases). The CDR3 is 18 residues long. Trimming pared 5 bases from V and 0 bases from J, leaving 19 bases between. Germline assignment: CDR1 SGHAT and CDR2 FQNNGV.

This chain links TRBV20-1 with TRBJ1-1; unclear D gene. Trimming removed 6 bases at V and 4 bases at J, with 18 bases between. This CDR3 is built from 14 residues. Germline values: CDR1 DFQATT, CDR2 SNEGSKA (reference sequence). CDR3 sequence (DNA): TGCAGTGCCCCCAGAACCGGATCTCGCACTGAAGCTTTCTTT. This gives the protein CSAPRTGSRTEAFF.

The chain recombines TRBV6-4 with TRBJ1-1, with D perhaps TRBD1 (5 bases). The CDR3 consists of 13 residues. The germline V gene encodes CDR1 MRHNA and CDR2 SNTAGT. Trimming shortened V by 9 bases and J by 1 base, and 12 bases separated the two germline ends. The CDR3 DNA sequence: TGTGCCAGAATAGTAGGGGAGAACACTGAAGCTTTCTTT. Translated, it gives CARIVGENTEAFF.

CDR3 DNA: TGTGCCAGCAGTTACCTGGGTTTCGCTGAAGCTTTCTTT. This gives the protein CASSYLGFAEAFF. The rearrangement joins TRBV6-2 or TRBV6-3 to TRBJ1-1, with D unclear. Trimming removed 2 bases at V and 6 bases at J, with 10 bases between. This CDR3 is built from 13 residues. CDR1 MNHEY and CDR2 SVGEGT come from the germline V gene.

In nucleotides, the CDR3 is TGTGCCAGCAGCGTCTTCAACGTCGGGGCTCAGCCCCAGCATTTT. Its translation: CASSVFNVGAQPQHF. V usage is TRBV9 and J usage is TRBJ1-5; a weak D match, TRBD1 (5 bases). Germline V gene sequence: CDR1 SGDLS, CDR2 YYNGEE. The ends were cut back, 2 bases at V and 6 bases at J, with 15 bases in the middle. There are 15 residues in the CDR3.

The chain has TRBV6-5 and TRBJ1-2; 9 bases are shared with TRBD1. The CDR3 is 14 amino acids. Per the germline V gene, CDR1 is MNHEY and CDR2 is SVGAGI. J lost 7 bases, V lost 3 bases, and 6 bases had no gene match. The CDR3 sequence is CASSYGQGISGYTF. The CDR3 bases are TGTGCCAGCAGTTATGGACAGGGGATTTCTGGCTACACCTTC.

The chain carries TRBV6-2 or TRBV6-3 and TRBJ1-1; no clear D. V was shortened by 4 bases and J by 0 bases, with 15 bases between the two germline ends. Germline lookup yields CDR1 MNHEY and CDR2 SVGEGT. This CDR3 contains 16 residues. CDR3 sequence: CASSLRTEGMNTEAFF. In nucleotides, the CDR3 is TGTGCCAGCAGTTTACGGACGGAGGGCATGAACACTGAAGCTTTCTTT.

V usage is TRBV28 and J usage is TRBJ1-1; D call uncertain. CDR3 length: 14 residues. The germline gives CDR1 MDHEN, CDR2 SYDVKM. V was pared by 5 bases and J by 3 bases, with 13 bases between. The CDR3 sequence is CASSTFGRDTEAFF. The CDR3 DNA is TGTGCCAGCAGTACCTTCGGGCGGGACACTGAAGCTTTCTTT.

This CDR3 is CASQRGGRIADTQYF. CDR3 bases: TGTGCCAGCCAGAGAGGCGGGAGAATTGCAGATACGCAGTATTTT. This sequence joins TRBV7-2 and TRBJ2-3, with 7 nucleotides matching TRBD2. The CDR3 is 15 amino acids. Trimming cost V 8 bases and J 4 bases; bases outside gene matches: 12. Germline V lookup: CDR1 SGHTA, CDR2 FQGNSA.

CDR3 nucleotide sequence: TGTGCCAGCAGCGCACCGGTTCAGAACACTGAAGCTTTCTTT. Translating it yields CASSAPVQNTEAFF. J is TRBJ1-1 and V is TRBV6-2 or TRBV6-3, with no clear D. The CDR3 consists of 14 residues. CDR1 and CDR2 from the germline V gene are MNHEY and SVGEGT. The V end was cut by 6 bases, the J end by 1 base, with 12 bases between.

The chain couples TRBV12-3 or TRBV12-4 to TRBJ1-6; D remains unclear. This CDR3 is built from 16 residues. Between the trimmed V and J ends, which lost 6 bases and 4 bases, there was a span of 16 bases. In nucleotides, the CDR3 is TGTGCCAGCAGACCCAACCTCGGACGGTATAATTCACCCCTCCACTTT. Translating it yields CASRPNLGRYNSPLHF.

CDR3 residues: CASSLGDRYNSPLHF. The CDR3 DNA sequence: TGTGCCAGCAGCCTGGGGGACAGATATAATTCACCCCTCCACTTT. The rearrangement uses TRBV12-3 or TRBV12-4 and TRBJ1-6; 7 nucleotides align to TRBD1. After removal of 6 bases from V and 4 bases from J, the junction contained 6 bases not matched to a gene. This CDR3 has 15 residues.

The chain employs TRBV4-3 and TRBJ1-1; 9 bases match TRBD1. Germline CDR1 is LGHNA and CDR2 is YSLEER. J gave up 1 base and V 1 base, and 10 bases lay outside the gene matches. The CDR3 has 18 amino acids. The CDR3 is CASSQALLPGQGNTEAFF. The CDR3 region has the DNA TGCGCCAGCAGCCAAGCCCTCTTACCGGGACAGGGGAACACTGAAGCTTTCTTT.

The chain carries TRBV4-3 and TRBJ2-7, with TRBD2 matching 12 bases. Looked up from germline, CDR1 is LGHNA and CDR2 is YSLEER. V lost 1 base to trimming and J lost 2 bases; unmatched junction nucleotides: 0. The CDR3 covers 15 residues. The CDR3 DNA reads TGCGCCAGCAGCCAAGGGACTAGCGGGACCTACGAGCAGTACTTC. Amino acids: CASSQGTSGTYEQYF.

V usage is TRBV11-3 and J usage is TRBJ1-1; possibly TRBD1 for D (5 bases). Germline CDR1 SGHNT, CDR2 YENEEA. The CDR3 has 13 residues. V was trimmed by 5 bases and J by 4 bases, leaving 11 bases between them. This CDR3 is CASSMGPFTEAFF. In DNA form, the CDR3 reads TGTGCCAGCAGCATGGGACCTTTCACTGAAGCTTTCTTT.

The rearrangement links TRBV4-1 to TRBJ1-1, with 9 bases identical to TRBD1. V was pared by 1 base and J by 0 bases, with 3 bases of the junction left unmatched. Germline loops: CDR1 MGHRA, CDR2 YSYEKL. The length of the CDR3 is 16 residues. The CDR3 DNA sequence: TGCGCCAGCAGCCAAGTGGGGACAGGGATGAACACTGAAGCTTTCTTT. Amino acid sequence: CASSQVGTGMNTEAFF.

V gene TRBV4-2 combines with J gene TRBJ1-2; 7 positions match TRBD1. The CDR3 has 15 amino acids. V lost 0 bases and J lost 7; bases outside the gene matches: 8. CDR1 is LGHNA, CDR2 YNFKEQ, per germline. The CDR3 is CASSQDLEGGFGYTF. Here the CDR3 DNA reads TGTGCCAGCAGCCAAGATCTCGAAGGGGGCTTTGGCTACACCTTC.

This clonotype occurred a few times. The CDR3 bases are TGCAGTGCCGTCTTCGAAGGGAGGGAAATAGGTGAAGCTTTCTTT. Its translation is CSAVFEGREIGEAFF. The chain uses TRBV20-1 and TRBJ1-1; D call uncertain. The length of the CDR3 is 15 residues. Germline lookup yields CDR1 DFQATT and CDR2 SNEGSKA (reference sequence). With 6 bases removed from V and 7 bases from J, the gap between germline ends came to 24 bases.